The present entry profiles one T cell receptor (beta chain) with its context. The antigen is not known. Other DNA sequences of this sample code for an identical CDR3. CD8 cells regarded as naive lacked CD45RO, were positively chosen for CCR7, and omitted terminally differentiated effector memory CD45RA+ cells. The material for each subset, its genomic DNA, was split evenly across several immunoSEQ plates. Method: immunoSEQ multiplex PCR; TCRdb's copy keeps in-frame clones and lacks some. The data contain millions of clones, about 95% of them singletons. This specimen belongs to a study of shared clonotypes between healthy human individuals. General observations from the study: Measured sharing among donors was expected to vary with sequencing depth. Although depth was large, rarefaction showed that sequencing of the sorted subsets was incomplete. Only blood samples were collected, and tissue repertoires likely differ.

J lost 2 bases, V lost 0 bases, and 7 bases had no gene match. Germline V gene data show CDR1 as MGHRA and CDR2 as YSYEKL. The CDR3 totals 17 residues. Sequencing used naive CD8+ T cells sorted from blood. The chain recombines TRBV4-1 with TRBJ2-7, with 10 bases aligning to TRBD2. The TCR comes from a man aged 18 to 29 in good health. CDR3 nucleotides: TGCGCCAGCAGCCAAGAAGATGGACTAGCGGCGACCTACGAGCAGTACTTC. Translated: CASSQEDGLAATYEQYF.